This T cell receptor beta chain was identified in a study of early T cells in non-severe SARS-CoV-2 infection. TCRdb reprocessed the 5' RACE reads with MiXCR, giving one entry per CDR3 protein. Of about 60,000 distinct CDR3 sequences in the sample, roughly an eighth were seen once. The CDR3 is 15 residues long. The sequence was obtained from an adult who was a healthcare worker with PCR-confirmed SARS-CoV-2 infection or an uninfected control (not recorded which). Sequencing was carried out using whole blood. This chain connects TRBV21-1 to TRBJ2-1; the table gives TRBD1 as D, unverified against the DNA. TRBV21-1 is deemed a pseudogene. CDR3 in amino acids: CASSKAGGPGNEQFF. The CDR3 DNA follows: TGTGCCAGCAGCAAAGCTGGGGGACCTGGGAATGAGCAGTTCTTC.